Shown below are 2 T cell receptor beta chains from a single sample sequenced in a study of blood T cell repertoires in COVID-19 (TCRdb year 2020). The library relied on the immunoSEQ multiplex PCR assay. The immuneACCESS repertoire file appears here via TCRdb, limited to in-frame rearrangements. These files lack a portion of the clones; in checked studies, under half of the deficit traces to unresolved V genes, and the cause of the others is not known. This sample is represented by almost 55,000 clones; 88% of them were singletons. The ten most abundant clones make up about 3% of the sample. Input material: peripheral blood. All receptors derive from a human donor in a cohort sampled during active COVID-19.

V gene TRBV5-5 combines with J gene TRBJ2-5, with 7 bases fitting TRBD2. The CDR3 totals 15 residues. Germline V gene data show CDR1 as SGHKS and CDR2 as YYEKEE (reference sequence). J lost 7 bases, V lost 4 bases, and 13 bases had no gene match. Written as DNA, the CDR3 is TGTGCCAGCAGCCTCAGGGTGGAAACGGGAGGGACCCAGTACTTC. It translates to CASSLRVETGGTQYF.

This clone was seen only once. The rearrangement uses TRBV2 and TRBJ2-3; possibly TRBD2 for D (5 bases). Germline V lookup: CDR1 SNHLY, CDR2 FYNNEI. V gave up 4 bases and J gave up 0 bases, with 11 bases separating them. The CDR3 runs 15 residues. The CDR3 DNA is TGTGCCAGCAGTGTTGGTGGCGGGAGCACAGATACGCAGTATTTT. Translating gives CASSVGGGSTDTQYF.